The clone carrying this T cell receptor beta chain has a count of ten or more. Known numbers of the T cell clone KT2 were added to PBMC. Different KT2-to-PBMC ratios were created with a constant PBMC count. An oligo carrying a UMI was ligated to the cDNA 3' end. First-round PCR used three to five cycles and beta primers RC1.1 and RC1.2 covering TRBC1 and TRBC2. From the UMI-ligation and nested PCR reads, TCRdb called clonotypes with MiXCR, one entry per CDR3 protein. The table shows tens of thousands of distinct CDR3 sequences, with 7.3% occurring only once. The data belong to a study of quantifying T cell responses using KT2 cells. Background on the study: cDNA was made from DNase-treated RNA using alpha and beta constant primers. The T4 ligation step was estimated to exceed 8.5% efficiency under optimum conditions.

Sequenced material: PBMCs spiked with cells of the T cell clone KT2. This receptor was taken from a human donor.

CDR3 residues: CASSQERGQVEAFF. DNA of the CDR3: TGCGCCAGCAGCCAAGAACGCGGACAGGTTGAAGCTTTCTTT. This chain links TRBV5-1 with TRBJ1-1; 7 nucleotides match TRBD1. V was pared by 4 bases and J by 7 bases, with 10 bases of the junction left unmatched. The CDR3 contains 14 residues. CDR1 is SGHRS, CDR2 YFSETQ, per germline.